This T cell receptor (beta chain) originates from a study of blood T cell repertoires in COVID-19 (dated by TCRdb to about 2020). General notes on the study: The collaborator samples originated in the United States, Italy and Spain and spanned the acute and convalescent phases of COVID-19. Deeply sampled blood TCRbeta repertoires from subjects exposed to, actively infected with, or recovered from COVID-19 were included in the dataset. A freely available public database, intended as a resource for researchers studying the immune response to SARS-CoV-2, is where the repertoires were released. Where available, HLA class I and class II types were taken from metadata supplied by the sample provider and were not determined by assay-based typing. The samples were drawn from two sources: the first 160 participants of the ongoing ImmuneRACE study, and some 1,300 subjects contributed by 6 global collaborators. The prospective study material was composed of cDNA or gDNA derived from T cells, B-cell-depleted T cells, or PBMCs. A de-identified subject ID, COVID-19 status, age in years and sex were almost always included in the sample metadata. General conclusions and limits of the study: The amount of clinical and demographic metadata varied by source and participant and was provided uncurated.

Regarding this clone: Its cognate antigen has yet to be identified. No qualities accompany the bases; no much larger clone lies one base away.

Whole blood was collected in K2EDTA tubes by collaborating institutions according to the institutions' own protocols. For TCRbeta analysis, collaborators shipped samples in one of three forms: frozen whole blood, isolated PBMCs, or DNA extracted from either of those sample types. TCRbeta CDR3 regions were amplified from genomic DNA using the immunoSEQ Assay, a bias-controlled multiplex PCR. Concerning the study's data processing: The number of nucleated cells in each sample was estimated by amplification of reference gene primers within the assay. To quantify the absolute abundance of each unique TCRbeta CDR3 rearrangement, sequence reads were collapsed and filtered. For each sample, productive Simpson clonality was calculated as the square root of Simpson's diversity index across productive rearrangements. Here the immuneACCESS table is served through TCRdb, limited to in-frame sequences with V and J called. Missing clones are a known gap in these copies; in checked studies unresolved V genes cover under half, and the rest lacks a known reason. Clone size and V and J calls were adopted from that table, with D and trimming inferred from the DNA. The sample table contains tens of thousands of clones; only one count was recorded for roughly 83% of them. The ten largest clones represent less than 3.5% of the sample.

Material: peripheral blood. The receptor was isolated from a woman in her sixties or seventies with acute or convalescent COVID-19.

The nucleotides are TGTGCCAGCAGAACGGGACTAGCGGGATCCAATGAGCAGTTCTTC. It codes for CASRTGLAGSNEQFF. The sequence joins TRBV19 to TRBJ2-1, and 13 bases in between align with TRBD2. CDR1 and CDR2, looked up from the germline V gene (reference sequence), are LNHDA and SQIVND. The CDR3 runs 15 residues from the cysteine to the phenylalanine. The CDR3 DNA has 45 bases and is translated from base 1. Germline trimming amounts to 9 bases on V and 6 bases on J, with 8 as the count of junction bases outside the gene matches.